Following are 10 T cell receptor beta chains from one sample sequenced in a study of shared clonotypes between healthy human individuals. The repertoire was sequenced with immunoSEQ multiplex PCR; TCRdb's copy has only in-frame clones and lacks some. This table holds 2 million to 2.5 million clones, 85% to 95% found once. Sequenced sample: naive CD4+ T cells from PBMCs. Subset in this sample: CD45RA+ positively selected. The source is a man younger than 30 in good health. Some clones in this sample may be carry-over from other donors' samples.

Regarding this clone: The sample contains more than one DNA sequence encoding this CDR3. This chain uses TRBV28 with TRBJ2-7, with 7 bases fitting TRBD2. CDR3 length: 14 residues. CDR1 is MDHEN and CDR2 is SYDVKM in the germline V gene. Losses at the gene ends were 2 bases for V and 0 bases for J; bases not matched to a gene: 1. CDR3 sequence: CASSLGGGSYEQYF. The CDR3 DNA reads TGTGCCAGCAGTTTAGGGGGGGGCTCCTACGAGCAGTACTTC.

This clone was seen once. The chain employs TRBV6-5 and TRBJ2-7; TRBD1 matches at 8 bases. With V trimmed by 5 bases and J by 6 bases, 12 bases remained unmatched. The CDR3 runs 15 residues. Germline CDR1 and CDR2: MNHEY and SVGAGI. The CDR3 DNA sequence: TGTGCCAGCAGTGTTACAGGGGGTGGCTTGAGCGAGCAGTACTTC. Translating it yields CASSVTGGGLSEQYF.

The chain uses TRBV5-1 and TRBJ1-1, with 10 nucleotides matching TRBD1. Germline assignment: CDR1 SGHRS and CDR2 YFSETQ. The CDR3 is 15 residues long. The J segment lost 0 bases and the V segment lost 3 bases, leaving 2 bases of the junction unmatched. CDR3 sequence reads: CASSSGQGVNTEAFF. CDR3 nucleotides: TGCGCCAGCAGCTCTGGACAGGGGGTGAACACTGAAGCTTTCTTT.

This clone was picked up a small number of times. This chain uses TRBV30 with TRBJ1-1; D gene uncertain. The CDR3 is made up of 12 amino acids. Germline V gives CDR1 GTSNPN, CDR2 SVGIG (reference sequence). V was cut by 4 bases and J by 9 bases, with 15 bases left in between. This CDR3 is CAWKSTLGQAFF. The CDR3 DNA sequence: TGTGCCTGGAAGTCTACACTGGGCCAAGCTTTCTTT.

The chain employs TRBV5-4 and TRBJ2-1, with D unresolved. The length of the CDR3 is 15 residues. Trimming left V 0 bases short and J 2 bases short, with 9 bases between. Germline CDR1 is SGHNT and CDR2 is YYREEE (reference sequence). The CDR3 DNA is TGTGCCAGCAGCTTGGATCAACCACCCTACAATGAGCAGTTCTTC. Translation: CASSLDQPPYNEQFF. The whole variable domain, remainder taken from reference TRBV5-4 and TRBJ2-1, is ETGVTQSPTHLIKTRGQQVTLRCSSQSGHNTVSWYQQALGQGPQFIFQYYREEENGRGNFPPRFSGLQFPNYSSELNVNALELDDSALYLCASSLDQPPYNEQFFGPGTRLTVL.

The chain has TRBV28 and TRBJ2-7; 9 nucleotides line up with TRBD1. The V gene's germline CDR1 is MDHEN and CDR2 SYDVKM. V dropped 10 bases and J dropped 3; count of bases not matched to a gene: 7. This CDR3 is 13 amino acids long. DNA for the CDR3: TGTGCCACCCGGACAGGGGCGATCTACGAGCAGTACTTC. It codes for CATRTGAIYEQYF.

This clone showed up just once. The chain joins TRBV28 to TRBJ1-2; 7 nucleotides align to TRBD1. The germline CDR1 and CDR2 sequences are MDHEN and SYDVKM. V was clipped by 6 bases and J by 4 bases; unmatched bases: 8. This CDR3 comprises 14 residues. The CDR3 here is CASSSRDSLYGYTF. CDR3 DNA: TGTGCCAGCAGCTCCCGGGACAGCCTCTATGGCTACACCTTC.

The rearrangement uses TRBV9 and TRBJ2-1; 8 bases agree with TRBD1. Germline V CDR1 and CDR2: SGDLS, YYNGEE. The CDR3 runs 15 residues. V lost 0 bases and J lost 8; bases outside the gene matches: 7. The CDR3 bases are TGTGCCAGCAGCGTAGACAGGGGGGTTGGTGATGAGCAGTTCTTC. Residues: CASSVDRGVGDEQFF.

The chain joins TRBV28 to TRBJ1-4, with D possibly TRBD1 on 5 matching bases. This CDR3 contains 13 residues. The germline V and J ends were trimmed by 6 bases and 8 bases, with 13 bases remaining between them. Looked up from germline, CDR1 is MDHEN and CDR2 is SYDVKM. CDR3 in DNA: TGTGCCAGCAGCCCCTACAGGACCGAAAAACTGTTTTTT. Protein sequence: CASSPYRTEKLFF.

V usage is TRBV5-1 and J usage is TRBJ2-6; the D gene is possibly TRBD2 (5 bases). Trimming took off 2 bases at V and 2 bases at J, with 23 bases between the two ends. CDR1 SGHRS and CDR2 YFSETQ come from the germline V gene. There are 20 residues in the CDR3. CDR3 loop: CASSFRWSGSRSPGANVLTF. The CDR3 bases are TGCGCCAGCAGCTTTCGGTGGTCTGGGAGTCGATCCCCTGGGGCCAACGTCCTGACTTTC.